The T cell receptor (beta chain) described here comes from a study of T-cell reconstitution after alpha-beta-depleted transplantation in children (dated by TCRdb to about 2016). Notes on the research overall: Using TCR repertoire profiling, the study quantitatively followed how T-cell immune reconstitution unfolded in children after TCRalphabeta/CD19-depleted allogeneic hematopoietic cell transplantation.

From its cysteine to its phenylalanine, the CDR3 spans 12 amino acids. The CDR3 DNA has 36 bases and is translated from base 1. At the junction V is shortened by 4 bases and J by 5 bases, with 11 bases in between. Per the germline V gene, SQVTM is the CDR1 and ANQGSEA is the CDR2. Libraries came from PCR. These reads were obtained on an Illumina HiSeq 2500. TCR library preparation used molecular barcoding, with unique molecular identifiers applied to normalize quantification of the TCRbeta repertoire. TCRdb reprocessing: public reads trimmed at Q25 with fastp, clones called with MiXCR, in-frame beta chains kept. CDR3 protein sequences are deduplicated, and each keeps its most common genes and DNA. This sample gives roughly 500,000 distinct CDR3 sequences in total; about 31% of them show up just once. The top ten constitute 2% to 2.5% of the sample. The sample holds many counts of this clonotype. The specificity of this receptor is unknown. The sample holds no much larger clone one base away, and base qualities are not on file.

The TCR comes from a human donor who donated a stem cell graft to a child with aplastic anemia. The sample consisted of PBMCs from the stem cell graft donor, taken from the stem cell graft. This chain is built from TRBV29-1 and TRBJ2-5; the D gene is possibly TRBD2, with 6 bases matching. CDR3 region: CSVVWGVETQYF. The DNA sequence reads TGCAGCGTTGTGTGGGGGGTTGAGACCCAGTACTTC.